The text below deals with one T cell receptor beta chain. Residents of 24 US areas, aged about 18 to 95 years, made up the participants. The data were taken from a study of blood T cell repertoires in COVID-19. The wider study: Among Cohort 3 donors, those recovered had two negative PCRs, clearance, or symptom resolution.

CDR3 length: 13 amino acids. Germline V gene data show CDR1 as SQVTM and CDR2 as ANQGSEA. V shed 0 bases and J shed 6 bases, with 11 bases lying between them. Produced via immunoSEQ multiplex PCR; TCRdb's table is partial and in-frame only. The table includes about 140,000 clones, over 75% detected once. The rearrangement joins TRBV29-1 to TRBJ1-2, with a tentative D call TRBD1 (5 bases). The receptor was derived from a man in his fifties or sixties in a cohort exposed to, infected with or recovered from COVID-19 (not recorded which). Sequencing was carried out using PBMCs or T cells enriched from blood (not recorded which). The CDR3 DNA reads TGCAGCGTTGAAGAATGGGGGGTCGATGGCTACACCTTC. Amino acid sequence: CSVEEWGVDGYTF.